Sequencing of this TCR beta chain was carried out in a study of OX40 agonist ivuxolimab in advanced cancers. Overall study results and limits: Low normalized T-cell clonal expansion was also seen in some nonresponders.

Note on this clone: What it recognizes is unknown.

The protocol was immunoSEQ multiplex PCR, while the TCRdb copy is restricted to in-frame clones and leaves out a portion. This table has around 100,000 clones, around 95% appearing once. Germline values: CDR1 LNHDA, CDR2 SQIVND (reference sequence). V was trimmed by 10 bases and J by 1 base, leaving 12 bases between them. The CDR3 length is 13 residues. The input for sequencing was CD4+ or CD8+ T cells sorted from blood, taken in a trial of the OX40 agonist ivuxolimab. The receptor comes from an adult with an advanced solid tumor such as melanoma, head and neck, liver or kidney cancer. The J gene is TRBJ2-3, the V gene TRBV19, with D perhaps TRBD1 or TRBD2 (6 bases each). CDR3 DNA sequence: TGTGCCATCGGGGGCCGGGGCACAGATACGCAGTATTTT. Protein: CAIGGRGTDTQYF.